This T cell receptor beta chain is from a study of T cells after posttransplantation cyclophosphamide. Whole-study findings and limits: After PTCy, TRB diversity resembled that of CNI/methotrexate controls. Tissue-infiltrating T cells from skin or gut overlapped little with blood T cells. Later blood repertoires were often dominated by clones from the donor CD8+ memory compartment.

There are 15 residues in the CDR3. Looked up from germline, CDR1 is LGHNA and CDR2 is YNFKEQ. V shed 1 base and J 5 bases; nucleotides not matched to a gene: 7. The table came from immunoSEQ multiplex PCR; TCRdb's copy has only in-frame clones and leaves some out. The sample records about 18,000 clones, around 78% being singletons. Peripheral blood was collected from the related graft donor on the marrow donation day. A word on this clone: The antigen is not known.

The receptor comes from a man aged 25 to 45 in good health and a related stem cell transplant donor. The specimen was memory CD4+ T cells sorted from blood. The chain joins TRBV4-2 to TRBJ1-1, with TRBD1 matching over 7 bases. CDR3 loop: CASSQADSRGTEAFF. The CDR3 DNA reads TGTGCCAGCAGCCAAGCTGACTCCAGGGGGACTGAAGCTTTCTTT.